Listed below are T cell receptor beta chains from one sample, sequenced in a study of CD8 T cells in ankylosing spondylitis. TCRdb processed the 5' RACE reads anew with MiXCR; each CDR3 protein has one entry. The sample has roughly 130,000 distinct CDR3 sequences; around 7% are singletons. Source material: blood, either unsorted or a sorted T cell fraction (not recorded which). These TCRs come from a male donor with ankylosing spondylitis or in good health (not recorded which). Each CDR3 is given with its conserved first and last residue. A D gene is named only where the DNA matches it firmly. Expanded clones get a size class; other rows say once, few or many, or leave the size out.

j_gene: TRBJ2-7
v_gene: TRBV7-2
d_gene: NA
abundance: many
CDR3nt: TGTGCCAGCAGCTTAGGCCAATACGAGCAGTACTTC
CDR3aa: CASSLGQYEQYF

j_gene: TRBJ2-1
v_gene: TRBV20-1
d_gene: NA
abundance: many
CDR3nt: TGCAGTGCTCCCCAGACTGGGAGGTATGATGAGCAGTTCTTC
CDR3aa: CSAPQTGRYDEQFF

j_gene: TRBJ2-1
v_gene: TRBV7-2
d_gene: NA
abundance: NA
CDR3nt: TGTGCCAGCAGCTTAGGGGCCGGACGACACAATGAGCAGTTCTTC
CDR3aa: CASSLGAGRHNEQFF

j_gene: TRBJ1-2
v_gene: TRBV12-3/TRBV12-4
d_gene: NA
abundance: many
CDR3nt: TGTGCCAGCAGTTTGGTGGTCGCCTATGGCTACACCTTC
CDR3aa: CASSLVVAYGYTF

j_gene: TRBJ1-5
v_gene: TRBV19
d_gene: NA
abundance: many
CDR3nt: TGTGCCAGTAGTATACAGGTAGATAGCAATCAGCCCCAGCATTTT
CDR3aa: CASSIQVDSNQPQHF

j_gene: TRBJ2-2
v_gene: TRBV19
d_gene: NA
abundance: NA
CDR3nt: TGTGCCAGTAGTATTCTGGCGGGCCTGTTTACCGGGGAGCTGTTTTTT
CDR3aa: CASSILAGLFTGELFF

j_gene: TRBJ2-7
v_gene: TRBV20-1
d_gene: NA
abundance: many
CDR3nt: TGCAGTGCTAGCTTCGTGAAGCCCTACGAGCAGTACTTC
CDR3aa: CSASFVKPYEQYF

j_gene: TRBJ2-1
v_gene: TRBV5-1
d_gene: NA
abundance: many
CDR3nt: TGCGCCAGCAGCGGCACCGTCTACAATGAGCAGTTCTTC
CDR3aa: CASSGTVYNEQFF

j_gene: TRBJ2-5
v_gene: TRBV15
d_gene: NA
abundance: many
CDR3nt: TGTGCCACCAGCAGACTAGCGTCTAGATGGGGAGAGACCCAGTACTTC
CDR3aa: CATSRLASRWGETQYF

j_gene: TRBJ1-1
v_gene: TRBV29-1
d_gene: TRBD1
abundance: many
CDR3nt: TGCAGCGCGAGGGGACAGCTCGCTGAAGCTTTCTTT
CDR3aa: CSARGQLAEAFF

j_gene: TRBJ1-5
v_gene: TRBV10-3
d_gene: TRBD1
abundance: many
CDR3nt: TGTGCCATCAGTGAGATGGGACAGGACAATCAGCCCCAGCATTTT
CDR3aa: CAISEMGQDNQPQHF

j_gene: TRBJ2-6
v_gene: TRBV5-1
d_gene: NA
abundance: many
CDR3nt: TGCGCCAGCAGCATCCGGGACTCTGGGGCCAACGTCCTGACTTTC
CDR3aa: CASSIRDSGANVLTF

j_gene: TRBJ1-5
v_gene: TRBV5-1
d_gene: NA
abundance: many
CDR3nt: TGCGCCAGCAGCCCGGACAGTAGCAATCAGCCCCAGCATTTT
CDR3aa: CASSPDSSNQPQHF

j_gene: TRBJ2-7
v_gene: TRBV12-3/TRBV12-4
d_gene: TRBD2
abundance: many
CDR3nt: TGTGCCAGCAGTCCCAGTGCGGGGGTCGCCTACGAGCAGTACTTC
CDR3aa: CASSPSAGVAYEQYF

j_gene: TRBJ1-1
v_gene: TRBV13
d_gene: NA
abundance: many
CDR3nt: TGTGCCAGCAGCTTAGCCGGAACTGAAGCTTTCTTT
CDR3aa: CASSLAGTEAFF

j_gene: TRBJ1-1
v_gene: TRBV7-3
d_gene: TRBD1
abundance: many
CDR3nt: TGTGCCAGCAGCTCAGACGGGGACAGGGGGAGAACTGAAGCTTTCTTT
CDR3aa: CASSSDGDRGRTEAFF

j_gene: TRBJ2-1
v_gene: TRBV4-1
d_gene: NA
abundance: many
CDR3nt: TGCGCCAGCAGCCAACCTGCCGGGACTTCGAATGAGCAGTTCTTC
CDR3aa: CASSQPAGTSNEQFF

j_gene: TRBJ1-1
v_gene: TRBV12-3/TRBV12-4
d_gene: NA
abundance: many
CDR3nt: TGTGCCAGCTGTCTCGAGGGGCGCGGGAACACTGAAGCTTTCTTT
CDR3aa: CASCLEGRGNTEAFF

j_gene: TRBJ2-3
v_gene: TRBV20-1
d_gene: TRBD2
abundance: many
CDR3nt: TGCAGTGCACCTAATAGCGGGAGGGTGGCAGATACGCAGTATTTT
CDR3aa: CSAPNSGRVADTQYF

j_gene: TRBJ1-5
v_gene: TRBV7-2
d_gene: NA
abundance: many
CDR3nt: TGTGCCAGCAGCGACTTTTCTCAACCGCCCCAGCATTTT
CDR3aa: CASSDFSQPPQHF

j_gene: TRBJ2-3
v_gene: TRBV5-1
d_gene: TRBD2
abundance: many
CDR3nt: TGTGCTAGCAGCTTAGCGGGAGCCGATACGCAGTATTTT
CDR3aa: CASSLAGADTQYF

j_gene: TRBJ1-6
v_gene: TRBV27
d_gene: NA
abundance: many
CDR3nt: TGTGCCAGCAGGGGAAGGGCTAATTCACCCCTCCACTTT
CDR3aa: CASRGRANSPLHF

j_gene: TRBJ1-2
v_gene: TRBV10-3
d_gene: TRBD1
abundance: many
CDR3nt: TGTGCCATCAGTGAGTCGAGACCCGTAGGGGGCGCGGAGGGCTACACCTTC
CDR3aa: CAISESRPVGGAEGYTF

j_gene: TRBJ2-2
v_gene: TRBV12-3/TRBV12-4
d_gene: NA
abundance: many
CDR3nt: TGTGCCAGCAGCCCAAGCAACACCGGGGAGCTGTTTTTT
CDR3aa: CASSPSNTGELFF

j_gene: TRBJ1-5
v_gene: TRBV5-1
d_gene: NA
abundance: many
CDR3nt: TGCGCCAGCAGCAGGGACGGCGGGGAGCCCCAGCATTTT
CDR3aa: CASSRDGGEPQHF

j_gene: TRBJ2-4
v_gene: TRBV20-1
d_gene: NA
abundance: NA
CDR3nt: TGCAGTGCTCCCGAAGGTGGAGTAGCCAAAAACATTCAGTACTTC
CDR3aa: CSAPEGGVAKNIQYF

j_gene: TRBJ1-6
v_gene: TRBV6-1
d_gene: NA
abundance: many
CDR3nt: TGTGCCAGCACCATTGGGGCAGGAATCTCACCCCTCCACTTT
CDR3aa: CASTIGAGISPLHF

j_gene: TRBJ2-7
v_gene: TRBV7-6
d_gene: TRBD2
abundance: few
CDR3nt: TGTGCCAGCAGCCCGAGACTAGCGGGGACTTTTGGGTACGAGCAGTACTTC
CDR3aa: CASSPRLAGTFGYEQYF

j_gene: TRBJ2-7
v_gene: TRBV18
d_gene: NA
abundance: few
CDR3nt: TGTGCCAGCTCACCATGGCAGGGAGCCTACGAGCAGTACTTC
CDR3aa: CASSPWQGAYEQYF

j_gene: TRBJ2-7
v_gene: TRBV30
d_gene: NA
abundance: many
CDR3nt: TGTGCCTGGAGGGTAGGCGGGACCTACGAGCAGTACTTC
CDR3aa: CAWRVGGTYEQYF

j_gene: TRBJ2-3
v_gene: TRBV29-1
d_gene: NA
abundance: many
CDR3nt: TGCAGCGTTTACCTTGAGGCAGATACGCAGTATTTT
CDR3aa: CSVYLEADTQYF

j_gene: TRBJ2-1
v_gene: TRBV12-3/TRBV12-4
d_gene: TRBD2
abundance: many
CDR3nt: TGTGCCAGCAGGCGACTAGCGGACAATGAGCAGTTCTTC
CDR3aa: CASRRLADNEQFF

j_gene: TRBJ2-2
v_gene: TRBV5-1
d_gene: NA
abundance: many
CDR3nt: TGCGCCAGCAGCTTGAGTCAGGTCACCGGGGAGCTGTTTTTT
CDR3aa: CASSLSQVTGELFF

j_gene: TRBJ2-1
v_gene: TRBV20-1
d_gene: NA
abundance: many
CDR3nt: TGCAGTGCTAGAGATCTGGGGACCGACCGCGGTGAGCAGTTCTTC
CDR3aa: CSARDLGTDRGEQFF

j_gene: TRBJ2-2
v_gene: TRBV5-1
d_gene: NA
abundance: few
CDR3nt: TGCGCCAGCAGCTATACTCCGGGACACGAGAACACCGGGGAGCTGTTTTTT
CDR3aa: CASSYTPGHENTGELFF

j_gene: TRBJ1-1
v_gene: TRBV20-1
d_gene: NA
abundance: many
CDR3nt: TGCAGTGCTAGGCGTCAGGGCTACACTGAAGCTTTCTTT
CDR3aa: CSARRQGYTEAFF

j_gene: TRBJ2-2
v_gene: TRBV4-3
d_gene: NA
abundance: many
CDR3nt: TGCGCCAGCAGCCAAGATCTAGGTCCCGGGGAGCTGTTTTTT
CDR3aa: CASSQDLGPGELFF

j_gene: TRBJ2-3
v_gene: TRBV7-2
d_gene: TRBD1
abundance: many
CDR3nt: TGTGCCAGCAACTTGGGACAGCACACAGATACGCAGTATTTT
CDR3aa: CASNLGQHTDTQYF

j_gene: TRBJ2-1
v_gene: TRBV7-2
d_gene: NA
abundance: many
CDR3nt: TGTGCCAGCAGCTCCCGGGAGTTCAACAATGAGCAGTTCTTC
CDR3aa: CASSSREFNNEQFF

j_gene: TRBJ2-7
v_gene: TRBV2
d_gene: NA
abundance: NA
CDR3nt: TGTGCCAGCAGTGAAGGATTCGAGCAGTACTTC
CDR3aa: CASSEGFEQYF

j_gene: TRBJ1-1
v_gene: TRBV29-1
d_gene: NA
abundance: many
CDR3nt: TGCAGCGCTGCTCGAGGGTTCATGAACACTGAAGCTTTCTTT
CDR3aa: CSAARGFMNTEAFF

j_gene: TRBJ1-3
v_gene: TRBV7-2
d_gene: NA
abundance: many
CDR3nt: TGTGCCAGCAGCTTAATGACGGGGGACTCTGGAAACACCATATATTTT
CDR3aa: CASSLMTGDSGNTIYF

j_gene: TRBJ2-3
v_gene: TRBV7-3
d_gene: TRBD2
abundance: many
CDR3nt: TGTGCCAGCAGCTTTATGACTAGCGGGAAGGTAGATACGCAGTATTTT
CDR3aa: CASSFMTSGKVDTQYF

j_gene: TRBJ1-2
v_gene: TRBV27
d_gene: TRBD1
abundance: many
CDR3nt: TGTGCCAGCAGTCCCCAGGGACAGGGGCGGGGCGGTGGCTACACCTTC
CDR3aa: CASSPQGQGRGGGYTF

j_gene: TRBJ2-7
v_gene: TRBV30
d_gene: NA
abundance: few
CDR3nt: TGTGCCTGGAGTGCCACCCCCTACGAGCAGTACTTC
CDR3aa: CAWSATPYEQYF

j_gene: TRBJ2-3
v_gene: TRBV7-9
d_gene: NA
abundance: many
CDR3nt: TGTGCCAGCAGCTTAGCGCGGCAGGGGCCAGATACGCAGTATTTT
CDR3aa: CASSLARQGPDTQYF

j_gene: TRBJ2-3
v_gene: TRBV5-1
d_gene: TRBD1
abundance: many
CDR3nt: TGCGCCAGCAGCGAAGGGGGCGCGCGCACAGATACGCAGTATTTT
CDR3aa: CASSEGGARTDTQYF

j_gene: TRBJ1-1
v_gene: TRBV5-1
d_gene: NA
abundance: many
CDR3nt: TGCGCCAGCAGCCCGTTCGGCAGCCAGAACACTGAAGCTTTCTTT
CDR3aa: CASSPFGSQNTEAFF

j_gene: TRBJ1-6
v_gene: TRBV5-1
d_gene: NA
abundance: many
CDR3nt: TGCGCCAGCCACGATGGGAGTAATTCACCCCTCCACTTT
CDR3aa: CASHDGSNSPLHF

j_gene: TRBJ1-2
v_gene: TRBV5-1
d_gene: TRBD1
abundance: many
CDR3nt: TGCGCCAGCAGCTCGGACAGGGTGGATGGCTACACCTTC
CDR3aa: CASSSDRVDGYTF

j_gene: TRBJ2-6
v_gene: TRBV20-1
d_gene: NA
abundance: NA
CDR3nt: TGCAGTGCAGGGGGGTCTGGGGCCAACGTCCTGACTTTC
CDR3aa: CSAGGSGANVLTF

j_gene: TRBJ2-2
v_gene: TRBV11-2
d_gene: TRBD2
abundance: many
CDR3nt: TGTGCCAGCAGCAACCAGCGGGGGCGGACCGGGGAGCTGTTTTTT
CDR3aa: CASSNQRGRTGELFF

j_gene: TRBJ1-1
v_gene: TRBV20-1
d_gene: NA
abundance: many
CDR3nt: TGCAGTGCCAGAGGGGGGACCGCTGAAGCTTTCTTT
CDR3aa: CSARGGTAEAFF